This T cell receptor beta chain was captured in a study of blood T cells in healthy people across ages. Study-wide results and caveats: With age, beta diversity per million T cells declined roughly linearly, significantly by 40 to 50.

The authors ran a second PCR of roughly 6 to 11 cycles using a sample-barcoded 5' primer and a J-beta primer mix. No fewer than 3 million CDR3-containing paired-end reads came from each sample. TCRdb itself ran the 5' RACE reads through MiXCR, one entry per CDR3 protein. The sample lists about 840,000 distinct CDR3 sequences; roughly 29% were seen once. This clonotype was found a few times. Its specificity is unknown. The same data also contributed to another study, on T cells of mothers and their children. That paper adds: Addition of sample barcodes and 2-4 random nucleotides occurred through the M1S primer of the second PCR. Within related and unrelated pairs, thymic selection shapes TCR recombination output in a similar way.

This receptor was taken from a woman aged 40 to 50 in good health. The sample was blood.

This CDR3 is CASSQEILLAKNIQYF. The DNA for the CDR3 is TGTGCCAGCAGCCAAGAGATTCTTCTAGCCAAAAACATTCAGTACTTC. The chain links TRBV3-1 to TRBJ2-4; D gene uncertain. Germline lookup yields CDR1 LGHDT and CDR2 YNNKEL (reference sequence). V lost 0 bases, J lost 0 bases, and 9 bases lay in between. This CDR3 is built from 16 residues.